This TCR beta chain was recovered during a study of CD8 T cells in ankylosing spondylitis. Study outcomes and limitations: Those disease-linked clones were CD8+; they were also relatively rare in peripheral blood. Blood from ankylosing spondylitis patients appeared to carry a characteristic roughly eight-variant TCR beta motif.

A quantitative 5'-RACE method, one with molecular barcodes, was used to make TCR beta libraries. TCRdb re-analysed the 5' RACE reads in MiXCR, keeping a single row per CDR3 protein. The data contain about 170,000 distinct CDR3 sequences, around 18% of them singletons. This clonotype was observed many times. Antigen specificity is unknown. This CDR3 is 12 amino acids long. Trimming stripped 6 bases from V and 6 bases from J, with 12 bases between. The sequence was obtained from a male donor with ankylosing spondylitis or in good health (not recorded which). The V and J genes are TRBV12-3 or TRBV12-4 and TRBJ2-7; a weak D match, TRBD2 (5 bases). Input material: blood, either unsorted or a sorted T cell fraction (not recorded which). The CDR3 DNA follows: TGTGCCAGCAGCCCGGAGGTCGGCGAGCAGTACTTC. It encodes CASSPEVGEQYF.